The 30 T cell receptor beta chains below were found in one sample sequenced in a study of T-cell reconstitution after alpha-beta-depleted transplantation in children (dated by TCRdb to about 2016). The treatment or condition label here, explained by the study, means: allogeneic hematopoietic cell transplantation with graft depleted of TCRalphabeta T cells and CD19 B cells. Library preparation was by PCR. The listed sequencing device is Illumina HiSeq 2500. To normalize quantification of the TCRbeta repertoire, the TCR libraries were built with molecular barcoding that relied on unique molecular identifiers. Using fastp at Q25 and MiXCR, TCRdb reprocessed the public reads and kept productive beta chains. Rows are combined by CDR3 protein, so each entry shows the most common genes and DNA. This sample has fewer than 1 million distinct CDR3 sequences in its table, and roughly 16% of those were observed once. About 5% of the sample is in the top ten clones.

Source: PBMCs, mostly from graft donor cells, taken 360 days after TCRalphabeta/CD19-depleted stem cell transplant. All receptors derive from a male patient aged 5 to 17 who had a stem cell transplant for acute lymphoblastic leukemia, so the T cells may come from the graft donor.

This clonotype was picked up a small number of times. J is TRBJ2-5 and V is TRBV20-1; 10 bases agree with TRBD2. The CDR3 is 13 residues long. Trimming removed 7 bases from V and 6 bases from J; junction bases left unmatched: 8. Germline V gene lookup returns CDR1 DFQATT and CDR2 SNEGSKA (reference sequence). CDR3 sequence (DNA): TGCAGTGTCGAGCGGGAGGGCCGACAGACCCAGTACTTC. Amino acid sequence: CSVEREGRQTQYF.

The sample holds a few counts of this clonotype. The CDR3: CASSFSSSLVFF. As DNA, the CDR3 is TGTGCCAGCAGTTTCTCCTCCTCCTTGGTGTTCTTC. This chain links TRBV27 with TRBJ2-1, with no clear D. The CDR3 loop spans 12 amino acids. Per germline, CDR1 MNHEY and CDR2 SMNVEV (reference sequence). V lost 3 bases and J lost 15, with 15 bases in between.

This clonotype was detected only a few times. The chain employs TRBV24-1 and TRBJ2-1; D gene unclear. Germline V gene lookup returns CDR1 KGHDR and CDR2 SFDVKD. Trimming cost V 2 bases and J 2 bases, with 12 bases left between them. CDR3 length: 16 residues. CDR3 nucleotide sequence: TGTGCCACCAGTGATTCAATAATAAGACCCTACAATGAGCAGTTCTTC. This gives the protein CATSDSIIRPYNEQFF.

The rearrangement links TRBV24-1 to TRBJ2-3; D not resolved. CDR1 KGHDR and CDR2 SFDVKD come from the germline V gene. This CDR3 is built from 12 residues. Trimming took 7 bases from V and 10 from J, leaving 14 bases between them. DNA for the CDR3: TGTGCCACCAGAAACGGTAACGGTGCGCAGTATTTT. Translating gives CATRNGNGAQYF.

The rearrangement uses TRBV20-1 and TRBJ2-7, with 8 bases identical to TRBD1. This CDR3 comprises 18 residues. Per germline, CDR1 DFQATT and CDR2 SNEGSKA (reference sequence). The ends lost 0 bases at V and 1 base at J; junction bases unmatched: 14. Here the CDR3 DNA reads TGCAGTGCTAGAGATCCCGTCAGGGGGCTCTTTCATTCCTACGAGCAGTACTTC. It yields the protein CSARDPVRGLFHSYEQYF.

V usage is TRBV3-1 and J usage is TRBJ2-3, with D possibly being TRBD2 (6 bases). Trimming removed 4 bases at V and 1 base at J, with 12 bases between. The germline gives CDR1 LGHDT, CDR2 YNNKEL (reference sequence). CDR3 length equals 15 residues. CDR3 sequence (DNA): TGTGCCAGCAGCCTTGCTAGCGTCCGCACAGATACGCAGTATTTT. The encoded protein is CASSLASVRTDTQYF.

The chain has TRBV12-3 or TRBV12-4 and TRBJ2-1, with D maybe TRBD2 (5 bases). The germline V and J ends were trimmed by 5 bases and 4 bases, with 12 bases remaining between them. The CDR3 is 14 amino acids. The CDR3 loop is CASSRRQSYNEQFF. As DNA, the CDR3 is TGTGCCAGCAGTAGGAGGCAATCATACAATGAGCAGTTCTTC.

This clonotype has ten or more counts. The V gene is TRBV24-1, the J gene TRBJ2-1; 8 nucleotides agree with TRBD1. CDR1 and CDR2 (germline): KGHDR, SFDVKD. The ends lost 3 bases at V and 6 bases at J; junction bases unmatched: 6. The CDR3 extends over 15 amino acids. CDR3 DNA: TGTGCCACCAGTGATCTCGGACAGGGTCCCAATGAGCAGTTCTTC. Residues: CATSDLGQGPNEQFF.

The chain carries TRBV18 and TRBJ2-1, with 13 bases aligning to TRBD2. From germline, CDR1 is KGHSH and CDR2 LQKENI. The junction had 5 bases not matched to a gene; V was cut back by 3 bases and J by 12 bases. CDR3 size: 14 residues. The CDR3 here is CASSPETSGRPQFF. The CDR3 nucleotides are TGTGCCAGCTCACCGGAGACTAGCGGGAGGCCGCAGTTCTTC. The complete variable domain, with remaining parts taken from reference TRBV18 and TRBJ2-1, reads NAGVMQNPRHLVRRRGQEARLRCSPMKGHSHVYWYRQLPEEGLKFMVYLQKENIIDESGMPKERFSAEFPKEGPSILRIQQVVRGDSAAYFCASSPETSGRPQFFGPGTRLTVL.

V is TRBV4-1 and J is TRBJ2-5; 8 nucleotides align to TRBD1. This CDR3 contains 13 residues. J gave up 3 bases and V 6 bases, and 3 bases lay outside the gene matches. Germline V gene sequence: CDR1 MGHRA, CDR2 YSYEKL. CDR3 sequence: CASRMTGEETQYF. CDR3 coding DNA: TGCGCCAGCAGAATGACAGGGGAAGAGACCCAGTACTTC.

This clonotype turned up a few times. V usage is TRBV5-5 and J usage is TRBJ2-1; 8 nucleotides line up with TRBD2. Germline CDR1 is SGHKS and CDR2 is YYEKEE (reference sequence). Losses at the gene ends were 0 bases for V and 9 bases for J; bases not matched to a gene: 17. The CDR3 runs 18 residues. Here the CDR3 DNA reads TGTGCCAGCAGCTTGGTCAACAGGCGAGCGGGAGAAAAGGGTGAGCAGTTCTTC. It translates to CASSLVNRRAGEKGEQFF.

V usage is TRBV11-2 and J usage is TRBJ2-5; D is perhaps TRBD2 (6 bases). The CDR3 length is 15 residues. Per the germline V gene, CDR1 is SGHAT and CDR2 is FQNNGV. Trimming removed 6 bases from V and 0 bases from J, with 14 bases in between. CDR3 sequence (DNA): TGTGCCAGCAGTCCTCTTCCGGGAGACCAAGAGACCCAGTACTTC. It encodes CASSPLPGDQETQYF.

This clonotype was counted a few times. Relative to the germline gene, one junction end is altered; a read error may explain this. This chain uses TRBV18 with TRBJ2-7; 9 nucleotides align to TRBD2. Germline V gene sequence: CDR1 KGHSH, CDR2 LQKENI. CDR3 size: 17 residues. This CDR3 is CASSSQRAGGSSYEQYF. DNA of the CDR3: TGTGCCAGCTCATCCCAGCGAGCGGGAGGAAGCTCCTACGAGCAGTATTTC. Together with reference TRBV18 and TRBJ2-7, the CDR3 gives the full variable domain: NAGVMQNPRHLVRRRGQEARLRCSPMKGHSHVYWYRQLPEEGLKFMVYLQKENIIDESGMPKERFSAEFPKEGPSILRIQQVVRGDSAAYFCASSSQRAGGSSYEQYFGPGTRLTVT.

CDR3 sequence: CASSPTGHSYEQYF. In nucleotides, the CDR3 is TGTGCCAGCAGCCCCACAGGGCACTCCTACGAGCAGTACTTC. The chain recombines TRBV13 with TRBJ2-7, with D tentatively TRBD1 (6 bases). Germline CDR1 reads PRHDT; CDR2 reads FYEKMQ (reference sequence). CDR3 length equals 14 residues. Deletions cut 5 bases from V and 0 bases from J, with 11 bases between.

The chain carries TRBV5-1 and TRBJ2-4; 8 bases are shared with TRBD2. CDR1 and CDR2 from the germline V gene are SGHRS and YFSETQ. The CDR3 sequence is 16 residues long. V lost 4 bases and J lost 0; bases outside the gene matches: 6. The CDR3 reads CASSNTSGLAKNIQYF. In nucleotides, the CDR3 is TGCGCCAGCAGCAATACTAGCGGACTAGCCAAAAACATTCAGTACTTC. The entire variable domain, with the rest obtained from reference TRBV5-1 and TRBJ2-4, is as follows: KAGVTQTPRYLIKTRGQQVTLSCSPISGHRSVSWYQQTPGQGLQFLFEYFSETQRNKGNFPGRFSGRQFSNSRSEMNVSTLELGDSALYLCASSNTSGLAKNIQYFGAGTRLSVL.

The gene calls are TRBV5-1 and TRBJ2-7, with 9 bases fitting TRBD2. The CDR3 covers 14 residues. CDR1 is SGHRS and CDR2 is YFSETQ in the germline V gene. After removal of 6 bases from V and 6 bases from J, the junction contained 10 bases not matched to a gene. The DNA for the CDR3 is TGCGCCAGCAAGGTGGCGGGAGGGCCGGTCGAGCAGTACTTC. Encoded protein: CASKVAGGPVEQYF. The whole variable domain, filled in from reference TRBV5-1 and TRBJ2-7, reads KAGVTQTPRYLIKTRGQQVTLSCSPISGHRSVSWYQQTPGQGLQFLFEYFSETQRNKGNFPGRFSGRQFSNSRSEMNVSTLELGDSALYLCASKVAGGPVEQYFGPGTRLTVT.

The V call is TRBV5-6, the J call TRBJ2-1, with TRBD2 identical over 11 bases. The CDR3 totals 16 residues. CDR1 is SGHDT, CDR2 YYEEEE, per germline. Germline trimming cut 5 bases from V and 4 bases from J; bases unmatched to any gene: 8. The CDR3 loop reads CASSQRLAGSYNEQFF. The DNA of the CDR3 is TGTGCCAGCAGTCAAAGACTAGCGGGATCTTACAATGAGCAGTTCTTC. The full variable domain, rest sourced from reference TRBV5-6 and TRBJ2-1, is DAGVTQSPTHLIKTRGQQVTLRCSPKSGHDTVSWYQQALGQGPQFIFQYYEEEERQRGNFPDRFSGHQFPNYSSELNVNALLLGDSALYLCASSQRLAGSYNEQFFGPGTRLTVL.

In its sample, this clonotype was seen a few times. This sequence joins TRBV20-1 and TRBJ1-2; 7 nucleotides line up with TRBD1. After removal of 6 bases from V and 2 bases from J, the junction contained 9 bases not matched to a gene. The germline CDR1 and CDR2 sequences are DFQATT and SNEGSKA (reference sequence). This CDR3 contains 14 residues. CDR3 residues: CSAGRTGENYGYTF. In nucleotides, the CDR3 is TGCAGTGCCGGAAGGACAGGAGAGAACTATGGCTACACCTTC.

The chain recombines TRBV15 with TRBJ1-5; 9 bases agree with TRBD1. CDR1 is LNHNV and CDR2 is YYDKDF in the germline V gene (reference sequence). V shed 2 bases and J 1 base; nucleotides not matched to a gene: 0. The CDR3 is 15 residues long. CDR3 residues: CATSRTGGSNQPQHF. Written as DNA, the CDR3 is TGTGCCACCAGCAGAACAGGGGGCAGCAATCAGCCCCAGCATTTT.

The chain has TRBV30 and TRBJ2-3; 9 bases are a match to TRBD1. CDR3 length equals 15 residues. Germline values: CDR1 GTSNPN, CDR2 SVGIG (reference sequence). V trimming: 4 bases; J trimming: 2 bases; junction bases outside the gene matches: 7. As DNA, the CDR3 is TGTGCCTGGACCACCGGACAGGGGAACACAGATACGCAGTATTTT. This codes for CAWTTGQGNTDTQYF.

The table lists this clonotype with a few counts. V is TRBV4-1 and J is TRBJ2-5, with 11 bases identical to TRBD2. This CDR3 region has 18 residues. CDR1 is MGHRA and CDR2 is YSYEKL in the germline V gene. The junction had 11 bases not matched to a gene; V was cut back by 0 bases and J by 5 bases. CDR3 region: CASSQDYSGRAIVETQYF. In DNA form, the CDR3 reads TGCGCCAGCAGCCAAGATTATAGCGGGAGGGCAATAGTTGAGACCCAGTACTTC.

This clonotype was recorded at least ten times. The chain recombines TRBV20-1 with TRBJ1-1; maybe TRBD1 (6 bases). V was trimmed by 3 bases and J by 6 bases, leaving 20 bases between them. There are 15 residues in the CDR3. CDR1 and CDR2 from the germline V gene are DFQATT and SNEGSKA (reference sequence). CDR3 residues: CSARAQGGRTAEAFF. Written as DNA, the CDR3 is TGCAGTGCTAGGGCTCAGGGCGGGCGGACAGCTGAAGCTTTCTTT.

This clonotype was seen at least ten times. This chain links TRBV9 with TRBJ2-4; 11 bases are a match to TRBD2. Germline assignment: CDR1 SGDLS and CDR2 YYNGEE. This CDR3 is built from 16 residues. Unmatched junction bases numbered 10, after V lost 3 bases and J lost 8 bases. CDR3 DNA: TGTGCCAGCAGCGCCGCCCTAACTAGCGGGAGAGACATTCAGTACTTC. Translating gives CASSAALTSGRDIQYF.

The table lists this clonotype with many counts. The chain is built from TRBV20-1 and TRBJ2-5, with D tentatively TRBD2 (5 bases). Germline V lookup: CDR1 DFQATT, CDR2 SNEGSKA (reference sequence). The CDR3 contains 12 residues. Trimming shortened V by 6 bases and J by 5 bases, and 13 bases separated the two germline ends. The CDR3 region is CSAGTREETQYF. Here the CDR3 DNA reads TGCAGTGCGGGAACAAGGGAGGAGACCCAGTACTTC.

This clonotype has more than one count but fewer than ten. The V gene is TRBV20-1, the J gene TRBJ2-7; the D is unclear. The germline V and J ends were trimmed by 0 bases and 3 bases, with 15 bases remaining between them. There are 15 residues in the CDR3. In germline, CDR1 is DFQATT, CDR2 SNEGSKA (reference sequence). The chain's CDR3 is CSAREPTGQRYEQYF. In DNA form, the CDR3 reads TGCAGTGCTAGAGAGCCGACCGGGCAACGCTACGAGCAGTACTTC.

The V gene is TRBV27, the J gene TRBJ2-4, with 11 nucleotides matching TRBD2. The CDR3 runs 14 residues. V lost 5 bases and J lost 6; bases outside the gene matches: 3. Germline V CDR1 and CDR2: MNHEY, SMNVEV (reference sequence). This CDR3 reads CASSPLAGVNIQYF. CDR3 bases: TGTGCCAGCAGTCCACTAGCGGGAGTAAACATTCAGTACTTC.

There are a few counts of this clonotype. V and J are TRBV20-1 and TRBJ1-1, with D tentatively TRBD1 (5 bases). The CDR3 is made up of 15 amino acids. The germline V gene has CDR1 DFQATT and CDR2 SNEGSKA (reference sequence). V lost 0 bases to trimming and J lost 6 bases, with 17 bases between them. The DNA of the CDR3 is TGCAGTGCTAGAGATACCCAAGGGGCGGTTTCTGAAGCTTTCTTT. It translates to CSARDTQGAVSEAFF.

The chain uses TRBV5-4 and TRBJ2-7; possibly TRBD1 for D (6 bases). The germline V gene encodes CDR1 SGHNT and CDR2 YYREEE (reference sequence). The CDR3 is 15 amino acids. V was clipped by 5 bases and J by 2 bases, with 17 bases between them. In DNA form, the CDR3 reads TGTGCCAGCAGTCGTCCAGGGGCGCAGGCCTACGAGCAGTACTTC. It is translated as CASSRPGAQAYEQYF.

In its sample, this clonotype was seen a few times. V usage is TRBV10-3 and J usage is TRBJ2-7, with D possibly TRBD2 on 6 matching bases. The germline V gene has CDR1 ENHRY and CDR2 SYGVKD. V gave up 4 bases and J gave up 5 bases, with 18 bases separating them. CDR3 length equals 15 residues. The CDR3 spells CAISARGTDNNEQYF. The CDR3 nucleotides read TGTGCCATCAGTGCCCGCGGGACTGATAATAACGAGCAGTACTTC.

This clonotype was seen only a few times. This chain uses TRBV15 with TRBJ1-1; D is possibly TRBD1 (6 bases). Trimming removed 3 bases at V and 1 base at J, with 21 bases between. The germline V gene encodes CDR1 LNHNV and CDR2 YYDKDF (reference sequence). The CDR3 is made up of 18 amino acids. CDR3 loop: CATSRGAPLMAGNTEAFF. The CDR3 region has the DNA TGTGCCACCAGCAGGGGGGCCCCGCTGATGGCGGGGAACACTGAAGCTTTCTTT.